Described below is a single TCR beta chain sequence and its context. Specified time point: persistent/refractory GD, antithyroid drugs over 5 years with positive TRAb. RNA isolated from PBMCs was used to make the TCR library. The EDTA tubes were filled with around 9.2 milliliters of drawn peripheral blood. This entry comes from a study of regulatory T cells in long-lasting Graves disease. The CDR3 contains 13 residues. Trimming cost V 3 bases and J 5 bases, with 10 bases left between them. The germline V gene encodes CDR1 LGHDT and CDR2 YNNKEL (reference sequence). The TCR beta library used iRepertoire HTBI primers with Arm-PCR amplification of CDR3. From the multiplex PCR reads, TCRdb called clonotypes with MiXCR, one entry per CDR3 protein. Of 350,000 to 450,000 distinct CDR3 sequences listed, less than 25% were seen once; the top ten hold 20% to 25%.

This TCR was sampled from a female donor with Graves disease. The sequenced sample was peripheral blood mononuclear cells (PBMCs), obtained when the disease was refractory, from a patient treated with antithyroid drugs. The chain carries TRBV3-1 and TRBJ1-1; a possible D gene is TRBD1 (6 bases). The CDR3 here is CASSHAQGTEAFF. DNA for the CDR3: TGTGCCAGCAGCCATGCCCAGGGGACTGAAGCTTTCTTT.